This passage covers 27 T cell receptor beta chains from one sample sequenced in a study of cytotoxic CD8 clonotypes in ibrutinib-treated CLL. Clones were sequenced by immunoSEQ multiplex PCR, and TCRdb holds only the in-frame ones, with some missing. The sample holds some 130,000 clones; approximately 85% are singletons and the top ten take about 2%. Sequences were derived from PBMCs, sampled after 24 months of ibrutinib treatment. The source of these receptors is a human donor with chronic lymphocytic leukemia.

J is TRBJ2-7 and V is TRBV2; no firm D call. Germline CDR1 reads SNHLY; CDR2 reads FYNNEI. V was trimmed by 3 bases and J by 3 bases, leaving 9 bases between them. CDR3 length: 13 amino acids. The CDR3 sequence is CASSEYQLYEQYF. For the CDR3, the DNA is TGTGCCAGCAGTGAGTACCAACTCTACGAGCAGTACTTC.

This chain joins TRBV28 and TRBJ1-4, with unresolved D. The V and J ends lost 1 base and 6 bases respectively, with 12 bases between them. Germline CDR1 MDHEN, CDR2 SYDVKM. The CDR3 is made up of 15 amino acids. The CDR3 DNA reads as TGTGCCAGCAGTTTATCCCTTTACTCCGATGAAAAACTGTTTTTT. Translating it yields CASSLSLYSDEKLFF.

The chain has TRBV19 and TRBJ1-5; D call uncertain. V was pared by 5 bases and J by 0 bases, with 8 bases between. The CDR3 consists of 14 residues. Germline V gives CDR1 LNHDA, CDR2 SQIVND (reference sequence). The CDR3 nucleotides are TGTGCCAGTAGTGACCCGGCTAGCAATCAGCCCCAGCATTTT. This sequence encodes CASSDPASNQPQHF.

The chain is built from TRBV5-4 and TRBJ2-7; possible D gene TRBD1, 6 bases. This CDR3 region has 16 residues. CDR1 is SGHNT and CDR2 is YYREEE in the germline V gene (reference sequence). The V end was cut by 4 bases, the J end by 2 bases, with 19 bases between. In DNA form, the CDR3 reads TGTGCCAGCAGCCACCCTACAGGGACGGAGGCCTACGAGCAGTACTTC. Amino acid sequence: CASSHPTGTEAYEQYF.

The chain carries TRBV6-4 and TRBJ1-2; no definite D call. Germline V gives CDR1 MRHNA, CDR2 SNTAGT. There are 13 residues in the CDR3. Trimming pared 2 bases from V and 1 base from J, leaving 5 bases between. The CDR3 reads CASSDGLNYGYTF. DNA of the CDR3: TGTGCCAGCAGTGACGGGCTTAACTATGGCTACACCTTC.

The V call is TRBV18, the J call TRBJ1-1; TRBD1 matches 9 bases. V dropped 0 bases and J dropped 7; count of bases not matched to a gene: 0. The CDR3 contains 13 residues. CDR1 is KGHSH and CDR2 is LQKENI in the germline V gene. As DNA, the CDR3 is TGTGCCAGCTCACCACCGACAGGGGGTGAAGCTTTCTTT. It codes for CASSPPTGGEAFF. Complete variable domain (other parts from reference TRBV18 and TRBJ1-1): NAGVMQNPRHLVRRRGQEARLRCSPMKGHSHVYWYRQLPEEGLKFMVYLQKENIIDESGMPKERFSAEFPKEGPSILRIQQVVRGDSAAYFCASSPPTGGEAFFGQGTRLTVV.

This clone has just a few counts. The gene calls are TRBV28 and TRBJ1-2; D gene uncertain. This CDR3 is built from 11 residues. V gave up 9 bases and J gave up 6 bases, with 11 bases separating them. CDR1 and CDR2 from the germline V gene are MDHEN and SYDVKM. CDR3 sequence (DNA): TGTGCCAGTCGACAAGGCCATGGCTACACCTTC. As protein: CASRQGHGYTF.

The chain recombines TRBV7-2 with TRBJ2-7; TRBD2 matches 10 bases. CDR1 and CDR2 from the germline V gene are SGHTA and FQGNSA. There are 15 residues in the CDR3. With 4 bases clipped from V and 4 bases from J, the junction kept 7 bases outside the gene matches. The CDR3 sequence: CASSYWTSGSYEQYF. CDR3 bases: TGTGCCAGCAGCTACTGGACTAGCGGAAGTTACGAGCAGTACTTC.

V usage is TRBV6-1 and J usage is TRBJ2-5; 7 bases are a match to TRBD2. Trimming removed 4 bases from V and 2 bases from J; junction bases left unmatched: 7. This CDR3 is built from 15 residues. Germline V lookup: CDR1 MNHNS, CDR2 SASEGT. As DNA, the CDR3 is TGTGCCAGCAGTGCCTTGGGAGCGGGGCAAGAGACCCAGTACTTC. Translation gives CASSALGAGQETQYF.

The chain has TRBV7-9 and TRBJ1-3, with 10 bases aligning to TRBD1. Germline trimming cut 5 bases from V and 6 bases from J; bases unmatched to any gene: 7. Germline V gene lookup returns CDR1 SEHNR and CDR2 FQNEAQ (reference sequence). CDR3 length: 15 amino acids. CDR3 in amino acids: CASSRLTGGTNTIYF. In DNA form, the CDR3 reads TGTGCCAGCAGCCGACTGACAGGGGGCACAAACACCATATATTTT.

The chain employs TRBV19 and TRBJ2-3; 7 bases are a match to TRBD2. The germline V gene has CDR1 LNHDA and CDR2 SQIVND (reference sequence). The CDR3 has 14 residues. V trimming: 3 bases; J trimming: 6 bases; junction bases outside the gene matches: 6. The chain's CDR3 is CASSIRPGGDTQYF. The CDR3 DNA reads TGTGCCAGTAGTATTCGTCCGGGGGGTGATACGCAGTATTTT.

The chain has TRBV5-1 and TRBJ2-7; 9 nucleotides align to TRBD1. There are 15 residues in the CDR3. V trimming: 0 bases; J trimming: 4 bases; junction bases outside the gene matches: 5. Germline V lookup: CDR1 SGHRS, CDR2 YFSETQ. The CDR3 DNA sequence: TGCGCCAGCAGCTTGGGAACAGGGGGCGATTACGAGCAGTACTTC. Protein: CASSLGTGGDYEQYF.

CDR3 in DNA: TGTGCCATCAGGAGGACAGGGGACACCGGGGAGCTGTTTTTT. It specifies CAIRRTGDTGELFF. The J gene is TRBJ2-2, the V gene TRBV10-3, with 9 nucleotides matching TRBD1. The length of the CDR3 is 14 residues. With V trimmed by 6 bases and J by 3 bases, 2 bases remained unmatched. Germline V gives CDR1 ENHRY, CDR2 SYGVKD.

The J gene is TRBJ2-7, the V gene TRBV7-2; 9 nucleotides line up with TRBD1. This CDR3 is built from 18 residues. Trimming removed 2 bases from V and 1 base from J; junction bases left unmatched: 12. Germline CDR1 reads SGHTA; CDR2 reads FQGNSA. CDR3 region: CASSLWSHPGTGSYEQYF. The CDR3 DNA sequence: TGTGCCAGCAGCTTATGGTCCCACCCCGGGACAGGGTCCTACGAGCAGTACTTC.

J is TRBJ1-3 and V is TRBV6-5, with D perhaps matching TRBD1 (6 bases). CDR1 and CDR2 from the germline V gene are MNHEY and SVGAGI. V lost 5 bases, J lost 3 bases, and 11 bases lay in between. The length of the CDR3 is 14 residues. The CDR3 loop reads CASSEGGNGNTIYF. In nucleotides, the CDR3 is TGTGCCAGCAGTGAAGGGGGAAATGGAAACACCATATATTTT.

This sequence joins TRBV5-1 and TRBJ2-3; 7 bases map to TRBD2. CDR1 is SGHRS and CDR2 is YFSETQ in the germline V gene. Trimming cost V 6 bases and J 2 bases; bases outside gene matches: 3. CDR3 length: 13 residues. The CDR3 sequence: CASKQRDTDTQYF. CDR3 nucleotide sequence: TGCGCCAGCAAACAGCGGGACACAGATACGCAGTATTTT.

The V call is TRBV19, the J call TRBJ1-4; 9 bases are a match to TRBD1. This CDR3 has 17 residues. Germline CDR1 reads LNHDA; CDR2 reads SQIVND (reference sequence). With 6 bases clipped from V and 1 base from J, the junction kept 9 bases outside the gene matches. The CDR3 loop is CASRDRGLFGTNEKLFF. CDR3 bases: TGTGCCAGTAGGGACAGGGGTTTATTTGGAACTAATGAAAAACTGTTTTTT. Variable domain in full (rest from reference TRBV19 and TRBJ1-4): DGGITQSPKYLFRKEGQNVTLSCEQNLNHDAMYWYRQDPGQGLRLIYYSQIVNDFQKGDIAEGYSVSREKKESFPLTVTSAQKNPTAFYLCASRDRGLFGTNEKLFFGSGTQLSVL.

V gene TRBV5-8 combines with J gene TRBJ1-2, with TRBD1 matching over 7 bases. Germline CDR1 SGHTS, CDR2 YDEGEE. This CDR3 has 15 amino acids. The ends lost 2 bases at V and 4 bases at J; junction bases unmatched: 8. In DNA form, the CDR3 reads TGTGCCAGCAGCTTATCGGACAGGCTAACCTATGGCTACACCTTC. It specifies CASSLSDRLTYGYTF.

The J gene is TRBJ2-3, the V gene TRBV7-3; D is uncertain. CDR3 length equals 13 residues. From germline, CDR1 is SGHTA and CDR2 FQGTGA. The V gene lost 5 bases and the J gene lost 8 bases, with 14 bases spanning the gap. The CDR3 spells CASSPGFGGTQYF. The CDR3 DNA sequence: TGTGCCAGCAGCCCAGGATTCGGCGGTACGCAGTATTTT.

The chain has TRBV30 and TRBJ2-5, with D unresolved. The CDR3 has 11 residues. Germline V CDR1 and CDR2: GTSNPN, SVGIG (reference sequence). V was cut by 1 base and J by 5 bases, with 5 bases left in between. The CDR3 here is CAWSARETQYF. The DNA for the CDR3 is TGTGCCTGGAGTGCCCGCGAGACCCAGTACTTC.

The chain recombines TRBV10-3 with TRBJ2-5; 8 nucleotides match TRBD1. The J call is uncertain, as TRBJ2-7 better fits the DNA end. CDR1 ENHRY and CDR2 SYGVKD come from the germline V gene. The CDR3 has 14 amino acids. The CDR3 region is CAISELDRAAEQYF. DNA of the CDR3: TGTGCCATCAGTGAACTGGACAGGGCCGCCGAGCAGTACTTC.

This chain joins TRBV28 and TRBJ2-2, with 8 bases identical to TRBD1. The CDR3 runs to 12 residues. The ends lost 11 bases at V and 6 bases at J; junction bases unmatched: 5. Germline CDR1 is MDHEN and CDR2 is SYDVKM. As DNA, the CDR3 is TGTGCCGGACAGGGTCGAGCCGGGGAGCTGTTTTTT. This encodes CAGQGRAGELFF.

CDR3 bases: TGTGCCAGCAGCGTATCCGTAGCAGATACGCAGTATTTT. Protein product: CASSVSVADTQYF. The chain recombines TRBV9 with TRBJ2-3; D gene unclear. The CDR3 is 13 amino acids. Trimming took off 1 base at V and 4 bases at J, with 7 bases between the two ends. The germline V gene has CDR1 SGDLS and CDR2 YYNGEE.

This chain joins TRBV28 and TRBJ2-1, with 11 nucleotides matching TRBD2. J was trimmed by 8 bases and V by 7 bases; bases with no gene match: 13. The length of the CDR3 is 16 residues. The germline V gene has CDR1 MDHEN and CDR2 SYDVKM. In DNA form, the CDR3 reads TGTGCCAGCAACATTGGAGGTAGCGGGAGGGCCCATGAGCAGTTCTTC. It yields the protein CASNIGGSGRAHEQFF.

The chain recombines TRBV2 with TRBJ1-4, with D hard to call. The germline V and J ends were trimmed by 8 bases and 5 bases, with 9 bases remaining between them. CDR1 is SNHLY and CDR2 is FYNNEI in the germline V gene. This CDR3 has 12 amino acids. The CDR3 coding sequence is TGTGCCAGCGATTTGCGGAATGAAAAACTGTTTTTT. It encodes CASDLRNEKLFF.

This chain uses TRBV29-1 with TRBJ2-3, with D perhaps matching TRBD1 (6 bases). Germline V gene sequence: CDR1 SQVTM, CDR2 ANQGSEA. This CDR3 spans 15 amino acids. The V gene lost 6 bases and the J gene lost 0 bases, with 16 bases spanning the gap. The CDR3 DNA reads TGCAGCGTCGCCCCCCAGGGGATGAGCACAGATACGCAGTATTTT. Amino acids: CSVAPQGMSTDTQYF.

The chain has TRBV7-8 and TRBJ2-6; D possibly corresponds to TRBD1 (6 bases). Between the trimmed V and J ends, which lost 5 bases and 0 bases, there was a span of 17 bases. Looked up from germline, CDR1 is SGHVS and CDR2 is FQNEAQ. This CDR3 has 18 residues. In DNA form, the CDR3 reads TGTGCCAGCAGCCTTACCGGGACAACTTACTCTGGGGCCAACGTCCTGACTTTC. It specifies CASSLTGTTYSGANVLTF.